One sample yielded the 15 T cell receptor beta chains listed below, sequenced in a study of post-analysis software for immune sequencing data. Study-wide results and limits: Patients used roughly five TRBV segments, including TRBV5-6, TRBV5-1 and TRBV20-1, more often than controls.

Presence of unique molecular identifiers characterized the TCR beta cDNA libraries. Each CDR3 protein is one row after TCRdb ran MiXCR on the PCR reads. This repertoire shows roughly 800,000 distinct CDR3 sequences, 25% to 30% found once; its top ten account for roughly 0.54%. These receptors are not linked to any known antigen. The specimen was blood. The receptors come from a girl aged 5-17 years with multiple sclerosis.

In this sample, this clonotype turned up a few times. The V call is TRBV7-2, the J call TRBJ1-2, with D possibly being TRBD1 (6 bases). Germline CDR1 SGHTA, CDR2 FQGNSA. The ends were cut back, 8 bases at V and 4 bases at J, with 14 bases in the middle. This CDR3 contains 13 residues. In nucleotides, the CDR3 is TGTGCCAGCGTCTACAGGGCCGGCTATGGCTACACCTTC. It yields the protein CASVYRAGYGYTF.

This clonotype came up many times. This chain links TRBV5-1 with TRBJ2-6; D is uncertain. V dropped 4 bases and J dropped 0 bases, with 8 bases sitting between them. The CDR3 contains 15 residues. Per the germline V gene, CDR1 is SGHRS and CDR2 is YFSETQ. This chain's CDR3 is CASSQRTSGANVLTF. Written as DNA, the CDR3 is TGCGCCAGCAGCCAAAGAACCTCTGGGGCCAACGTCCTGACTTTC. Variable domain in full (rest from reference TRBV5-1 and TRBJ2-6): KAGVTQTPRYLIKTRGQQVTLSCSPISGHRSVSWYQQTPGQGLQFLFEYFSETQRNKGNFPGRFSGRQFSNSRSEMNVSTLELGDSALYLCASSQRTSGANVLTFGAGSRLTVL.

This clonotype has more than one count but fewer than ten. The chain combines TRBV20-1 with TRBJ2-3; D is perhaps TRBD1 (5 bases). Germline values: CDR1 DFQATT, CDR2 SNEGSKA (reference sequence). The CDR3 has 14 amino acids. V was shortened by 5 bases and J by 2 bases, with 14 bases between the two germline ends. The CDR3 DNA sequence: TGCAGTGCTGGAAAACAGGTAGTCACAGATACGCAGTATTTT. This gives the protein CSAGKQVVTDTQYF.

The rearrangement joins TRBV20-1 to TRBJ1-1; D might be TRBD1 (5 bases). CDR1 and CDR2 (germline): DFQATT, SNEGSKA (reference sequence). Trimming shortened V by 1 base and J by 0 bases, and 21 bases separated the two germline ends. There are 18 residues in the CDR3. In DNA, the CDR3 is TGCAGTGCTAGAGTTCTCAGCCAGGGAGGTAGCATGAACACTGAAGCTTTCTTT. This sequence encodes CSARVLSQGGSMNTEAFF.

This clonotype was detected a few times. J is TRBJ2-7 and V is TRBV4-3; 10 nucleotides match TRBD1. V was clipped by 3 bases and J by 0 bases; unmatched bases: 5. The CDR3 sequence is 16 residues long. CDR1 is LGHNA and CDR2 is YSLEER in the germline V gene. The CDR3 region is CASSQGGQGTSYEQYF. In nucleotides, the CDR3 is TGCGCCAGCAGCCAGGGGGGACAGGGGACCTCCTACGAGCAGTACTTC.

This clonotype was detected only a few times. The J gene is TRBJ1-2, the V gene TRBV12-3 or TRBV12-4; D uncertain. The CDR3 is 13 residues long. Deletions cut 1 base from V and 8 bases from J, with 11 bases between. CDR3 amino acids: CASSLVGVEGYTF. DNA of the CDR3: TGTGCCAGCAGTTTAGTGGGCGTCGAAGGCTACACCTTC.

The table lists this clonotype with a few counts. This chain links TRBV4-1 with TRBJ1-6, with TRBD1 as a possible D gene (6 bases). The germline V and J ends were trimmed by 0 bases and 12 bases, with 15 bases remaining between them. The CDR3 runs to 15 residues. Looked up from germline, CDR1 is MGHRA and CDR2 is YSYEKL. For the CDR3, the DNA is TGCGCCAGCAGCCAAGAGGGGGGCCACCTTTTACCCCTCCACTTT. It translates to CASSQEGGHLLPLHF.

This chain uses TRBV5-1 with TRBJ2-3, with 10 bases that match TRBD1. CDR3 length: 14 residues. Trimming at V came to 6 bases and at J to 4 bases, leaving 5 bases not matched to a gene. CDR1 and CDR2 (germline): SGHRS, YFSETQ. This CDR3 reads CASTGTGEPDTQYF. The DNA for the CDR3 is TGCGCCAGCACCGGGACAGGGGAACCAGATACGCAGTATTTT.

V gene TRBV7-2 combines with J gene TRBJ1-2; 7 nucleotides align to TRBD1. V was pared by 1 base and J by 4 bases, with 9 bases of the junction left unmatched. The germline CDR1 and CDR2 sequences are SGHTA and FQGNSA. This CDR3 is 16 amino acids long. CDR3 loop: CASSLEARGRGYGYTF. The DNA for the CDR3 is TGTGCCAGCAGCTTAGAAGCGAGGGGGCGCGGCTATGGCTACACCTTC. The whole variable domain, filled in from reference TRBV7-2 and TRBJ1-2, reads GAGVSQSPSNKVTEKGKDVELRCDPISGHTALYWYRQSLGQGLEFLIYFQGNSAPDKSGLPSDRFSAERTGGSVSTLTIQRTQQEDSAVYLCASSLEARGRGYGYTFGSGTRLTVV.

The rearrangement uses TRBV7-9 and TRBJ1-2; tentative D call: TRBD1 (6 bases). Germline V gives CDR1 SEHNR, CDR2 FQNEAQ (reference sequence). This CDR3 contains 14 residues. With 4 bases removed from V and 4 bases from J, the gap between germline ends came to 13 bases. CDR3 loop: CASSSTWDTYGYTF. Written as DNA, the CDR3 is TGTGCCAGCAGCTCGACTTGGGACACCTATGGCTACACCTTC.

The sample holds a few counts of this clonotype. The chain uses TRBV2 and TRBJ2-7, with TRBD1 as a possible D gene (6 bases). The CDR3 runs to 14 residues. Trimming removed 6 bases at V and 2 bases at J, with 14 bases between. CDR1 SNHLY and CDR2 FYNNEI come from the germline V gene. The DNA of the CDR3 is TGTGCCAGCAGCCCAACAGGGCCCACCTACGAGCAGTACTTC. Translating it yields CASSPTGPTYEQYF. The full variable domain, completed using reference TRBV2 and TRBJ2-7, is EPEVTQTPSHQVTQMGQEVILRCVPISNHLYFYWYRQILGQKVEFLVSFYNNEISEKSEIFDDQFSVERPDGSNFTLKIRSTKLEDSAMYFCASSPTGPTYEQYFGPGTRLTVT.

J is TRBJ2-1 and V is TRBV7-2; TRBD2 matches at 11 bases. Germline V lookup: CDR1 SGHTA, CDR2 FQGNSA. The length of the CDR3 is 15 residues. J lost 7 bases, V lost 5 bases, and 7 bases had no gene match. The CDR3 DNA reads TGTGCCAGCAGCATAGGGGGACTAGCGGTTAATGAGCAGTTCTTC. Its protein product is CASSIGGLAVNEQFF.

The rearrangement links TRBV7-2 to TRBJ2-3; 15 nucleotides line up with TRBD2. CDR3 length: 14 amino acids. Germline assignment: CDR1 SGHTA and CDR2 FQGNSA. Trimming removed 5 bases from V and 12 bases from J; junction bases left unmatched: 6. CDR3 DNA: TGTGCCAGCAGCCAAGGGACTAGCGGGGGGCAACAGTATTTT. Encoded protein: CASSQGTSGGQQYF.

The rearrangement uses TRBV24-1 and TRBJ2-5; no firm D call. The CDR3 sequence is 13 residues long. The V and J ends lost 5 bases and 0 bases respectively, with 6 bases between them. Germline CDR1 and CDR2: KGHDR and SFDVKD. The CDR3 region has the DNA TGTGCCACCAGTGGCAGCCACCAAGAGACCCAGTACTTC. Amino acid sequence: CATSGSHQETQYF.

The chain is built from TRBV7-9 and TRBJ2-7; 15 bases match TRBD2. In germline, CDR1 is SEHNR, CDR2 FQNEAQ (reference sequence). The CDR3 loop spans 19 amino acids. Trimming removed 3 bases from V and 3 bases from J; junction bases left unmatched: 12. This chain's CDR3 is CASSFEPGGLAGGLYEQYF. The CDR3, as DNA: TGTGCCAGCAGCTTCGAGCCCGGCGGACTAGCGGGAGGGCTCTACGAGCAGTACTTC.